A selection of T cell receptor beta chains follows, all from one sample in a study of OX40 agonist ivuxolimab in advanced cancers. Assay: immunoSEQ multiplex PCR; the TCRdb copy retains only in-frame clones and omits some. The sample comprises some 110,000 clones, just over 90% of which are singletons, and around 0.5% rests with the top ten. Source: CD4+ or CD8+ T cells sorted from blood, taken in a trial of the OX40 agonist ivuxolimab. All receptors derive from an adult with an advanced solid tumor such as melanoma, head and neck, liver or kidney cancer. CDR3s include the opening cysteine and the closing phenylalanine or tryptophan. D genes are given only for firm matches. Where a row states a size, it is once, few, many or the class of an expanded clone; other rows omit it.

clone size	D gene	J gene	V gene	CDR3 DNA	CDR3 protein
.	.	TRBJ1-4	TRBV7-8	TGTGCCAGCAGCTGGTCGAATGGGGAAAAACTGTTTTTT	CASSWSNGEKLFF
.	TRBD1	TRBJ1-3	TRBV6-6	TGTGCCAGCAGTTACGGACAGGGGGCTGTTGGAAACACCATATATTTT	CASSYGQGAVGNTIYF
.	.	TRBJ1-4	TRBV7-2	TGTGCCAGCAGCCCGTATTCGGCACGTAATGAAAAACTGTTTTTT	CASSPYSARNEKLFF
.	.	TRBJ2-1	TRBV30	TGTGCCTGTGGGTACAATGAGCAGTTCTTC	CACGYNEQFF
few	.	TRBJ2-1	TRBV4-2	TGTGCCAGCAGCCAAGATCCTTCCTACAATGAGCAGTTCTTC	CASSQDPSYNEQFF
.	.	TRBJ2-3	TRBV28	TGTGCCAGCCTAACTGGGGCCCTTACCACAGATACGCAGTATTTT	CASLTGALTTDTQYF
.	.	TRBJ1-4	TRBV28	TGTGCCGTGAGGGGAGGGGGTAATGAAAAACTGTTTTTT	CAVRGGGNEKLFF
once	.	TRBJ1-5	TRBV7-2	TGTGCCAGCAGCTTAAGGGGTTACTCCAATCAGCCCCAGCATTTT	CASSLRGYSNQPQHF
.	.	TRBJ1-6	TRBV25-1	TGTGCCAGCAGTGATTCGTATAATTCACCCCTCCACTTT	CASSDSYNSPLHF
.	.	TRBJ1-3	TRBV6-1	TGTGCCAGCACTACCTCCGGGGTGTTTAACACCATATATTTT	CASTTSGVFNTIYF
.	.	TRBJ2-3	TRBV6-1	TGTGCCAGCAGCCTCACCACCAAAGGCGATACGCAGTATTTT	CASSLTTKGDTQYF
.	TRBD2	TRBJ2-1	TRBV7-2	TGTGCCAGCCGACTAGCGGGGGGGCATGAGCAGTTCTTC	CASRLAGGHEQFF
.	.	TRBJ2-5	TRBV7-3	TGTGCCAGCAGCTTAGTAGGGGGCGGAGGGGAGACCCAGTACTTC	CASSLVGGGGETQYF
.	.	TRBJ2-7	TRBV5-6	TGTGCCAGCAGCGAAATGGGGGGTGGGTTGTATAGGGACGAGCAGTACTTC	CASSEMGGGLYRDEQYF
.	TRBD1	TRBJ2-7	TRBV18	TGTGCCAGCTCGCCGGGACAGGGTTTCGGCGAGCAGTACTTC	CASSPGQGFGEQYF
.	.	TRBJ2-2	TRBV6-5	TGTGCCAGCTGTGTGTCGGGGACGATAAACGGGGAGCTGTTTTTT	CASCVSGTINGELFF
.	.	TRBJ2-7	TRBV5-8	TGTGCCAGCATCCCGGAGGGATACGAGCAGTACTTC	CASIPEGYEQYF
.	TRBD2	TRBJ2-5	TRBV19	TGTGCCAGTACCAATGGGGGGGGGCAAGAGACCCAGTACTTC	CASTNGGGQETQYF
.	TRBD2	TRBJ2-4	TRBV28	TGTGCCAGCAGTTTGGGGAGGGCTGTAGCCAAAAACATTCAGTACTTC	CASSLGRAVAKNIQYF
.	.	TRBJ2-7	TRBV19	TGTGCCAGTAGACAGGGAGGGCAGGGAGGCTACGAGCAGTACTTC	CASRQGGQGGYEQYF
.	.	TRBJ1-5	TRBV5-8	TGTGCCAGCAGCCACGACAATAGCAATCAGCCCCAGCATTTT	CASSHDNSNQPQHF
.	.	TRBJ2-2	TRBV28	TGTGCCGCGCTAACTTCTAGCAAGAACACCGGGGAGCTGTTTTTT	CAALTSSKNTGELFF
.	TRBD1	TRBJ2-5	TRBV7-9	TGTGCCAGCAGCTTCTCCCGGTACGGGACAGGGAGTCCAGAGACCCAGTACTTC	CASSFSRYGTGSPETQYF
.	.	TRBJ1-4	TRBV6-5	TGTGCCAGCAGTAAGGACAGACGGGAAAAACTGTTTTTT	CASSKDRREKLFF
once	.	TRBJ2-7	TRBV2	TGTGCCAGCCTGGGGGGCGCGTCTCCTCTAAGTTCCTACGAGCAGTACTTC	CASLGGASPLSSYEQYF
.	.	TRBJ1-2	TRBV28	TGTGCCAGCACCCTGGAGGTCCTGCGCTATGGCTACACCTTC	CASTLEVLRYGYTF
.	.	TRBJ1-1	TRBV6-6	TGTGCCAGCAGTTATAGAGGGTGGACTGAAGCTTTCTTT	CASSYRGWTEAFF
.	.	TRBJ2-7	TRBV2	TGTGCCAGCAGTGTCCAGGGCCGCGAGCAGTACTTC	CASSVQGREQYF
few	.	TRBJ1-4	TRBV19	TGTGCCAGTAGTCCTCAGGGAAGGGCGAATGAAAAACTGTTTTTT	CASSPQGRANEKLFF
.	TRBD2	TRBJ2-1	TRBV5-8	TGTGCCAGCAGCCCTTCCATAGCGGGGGGACTTGTGGTTGAGCAGTTCTTC	CASSPSIAGGLVVEQFF
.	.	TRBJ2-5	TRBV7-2	TGTGCCAGCTCCCCCTTGGGGGCCGCCCCCCAAGAGACCCAGTACTTC	CASSPLGAAPQETQYF
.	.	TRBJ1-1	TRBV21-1	TGTGCCAGCCGCGGACAGGGCAGGGCTGAAGCTTTCTTT	CASRGQGRAEAFF
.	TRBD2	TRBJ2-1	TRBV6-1	TGTGCCAGCAACCTACTAGCGGGGGGCCACAATGAGCAGTTCTTC	CASNLLAGGHNEQFF
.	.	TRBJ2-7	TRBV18	TGTGCCAGCTCACCGGATTCAAGGGAGCAGTACTTC	CASSPDSREQYF
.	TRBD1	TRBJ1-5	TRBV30	TGTGCCTGGAGTGGACAGGGGGGTCAGCCCCAGCATTTT	CAWSGQGGQPQHF
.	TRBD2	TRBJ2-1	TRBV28	TGTGCCAGCAGTCCCACTAGCGGGGGGGACAATGAGCAGTTCTTC	CASSPTSGGDNEQFF
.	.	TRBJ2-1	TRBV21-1	TGTGCCAGCAGCAGGAGACAGGGGTACGGTGAGCAGTTCTTC	CASSRRQGYGEQFF
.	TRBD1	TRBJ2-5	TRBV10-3	TGTGCCATCAGTGGTCAGGGACAGGGGGTCCAAGAGACCCAGTACTTC	CAISGQGQGVQETQYF
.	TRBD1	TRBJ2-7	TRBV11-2	TGTGCCAGCAGCTTAGTGTCGGGACAGGCAGAGCAGTACTTC	CASSLVSGQAEQYF
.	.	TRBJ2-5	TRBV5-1	TGCGCCAGCAGCTGGTCGGACTCAGGGACCCAGTACTTC	CASSWSDSGTQYF
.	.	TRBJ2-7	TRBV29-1	TGCAGCGTTGACGGTTCAGGGACCTACGAGCAGTACTTC	CSVDGSGTYEQYF
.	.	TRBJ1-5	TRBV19	TGTGCCAGTAGCCTAGGGGCACAGCCTAATCAGCCCCAGCATTTT	CASSLGAQPNQPQHF
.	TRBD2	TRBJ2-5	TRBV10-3	TGTGCCATCAGCGATAGCGGGGGGGCGGAGACCCAGTACTTC	CAISDSGGAETQYF
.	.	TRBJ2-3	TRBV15	TGTGCCACCAGCAGAACCGGGACGCCGAGCACAGATACGCAGTATTTT	CATSRTGTPSTDTQYF
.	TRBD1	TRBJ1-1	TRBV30	TGTGCCTGGAGTGTATGGGGACAGGGGGGGAGGAACACTGAAGCTTTCTTT	CAWSVWGQGGRNTEAFF
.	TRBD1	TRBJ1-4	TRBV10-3	TGTGCCATCAGTGAGTCGACAGGGGGAGAAAAACTGTTTTTT	CAISESTGGEKLFF
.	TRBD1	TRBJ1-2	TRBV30	TGTGCCTGGGCTAACCCGGGACAGGGATCCTATGGCTACACCTTC	CAWANPGQGSYGYTF
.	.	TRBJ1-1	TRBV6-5	TGTGCCAGCAGTGCCTCATCGGCGGGCACTGAAGCTTTCTTT	CASSASSAGTEAFF
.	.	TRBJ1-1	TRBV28	TGTGCCAGCAGCCCCGGGGGTAAGGACACTGAAGCTTTCTTT	CASSPGGKDTEAFF
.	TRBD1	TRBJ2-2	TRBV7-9	TGTGCCAGCAGCCCACAGGGGAAGGAGCTGTTTTTT	CASSPQGKELFF
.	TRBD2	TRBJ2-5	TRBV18	TGTGCCAGCTCACCTGGACTAGCTGGAGAGACCCAGTACTTC	CASSPGLAGETQYF
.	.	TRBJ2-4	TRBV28	TGTGCCAGCAGTTTCAAAGGAGTCAGGAACATTCAGTACTTC	CASSFKGVRNIQYF
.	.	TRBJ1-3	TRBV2	TGTGCCAGCGGGCGAGGCTCCGGAAACACCATATATTTT	CASGRGSGNTIYF
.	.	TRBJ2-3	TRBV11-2	TGTGCCAGCAGCTTAGGGGAGCCTCCAGATACGCAGTATTTT	CASSLGEPPDTQYF
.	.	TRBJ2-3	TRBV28	TGTGCCAGCAGCCCTGGGGGGAGGGATACGCAGTATTTT	CASSPGGRDTQYF